This T cell receptor beta chain emerged from a study of T cells in Graves' hyperthyroidism and ophthalmopathy. RNA transcripts were the template for amplifying TCR beta CDR3 regions. In the first-round RT-PCR of the TCR CDR3, the HTBI primer set was used. TCRdb itself ran the multiplex PCR reads through MiXCR, one entry per CDR3 protein. This sample yields roughly 180,000 distinct CDR3 sequences, of which just under 9.5% are seen a single time; approximately 20% belongs to the top ten. Each patient was aged 18 to 65 and had newly diagnosed hyperthyroidism of under 2 months' duration. A sample of blood taken at first hyperthyroidism diagnosis preceded any ophthalmopathy symptoms. This clonotype showed up many times. With V trimmed by 6 bases and J by 3 bases, 10 bases remained unmatched. Germline V gives CDR1 MNHNS, CDR2 SASEGT. This CDR3 region has 16 residues.

The TCR was taken from a young woman with Graves' hyperthyroidism that later progressed to Graves' ophthalmopathy. This chain joins TRBV6-1 and TRBJ1-2; 10 bases line up with TRBD1. Specimen: blood. CDR3 in amino acids: CASSVTTGGRDYGYTF. The CDR3 DNA is TGTGCCAGCAGCGTCACGACAGGGGGCAGGGACTATGGCTACACCTTC.